The rows below give T cell receptor beta chains drawn from one sample of a study of tumor and adjacent non-tumor tissue in lung cancer. TCRdb itself ran the multiplex PCR reads through MiXCR, one entry per CDR3 protein. The profile covers about 93,000 distinct CDR3 sequences, with less than 75% appearing a single time and around 20% taken by the ten largest. Input material: lung tumor tissue. The receptors derive from a man aged 60 to 69 with non-small cell lung cancer. Both conserved end residues are part of each CDR3. D genes are given only for firm matches. Only part of the rows carry a size: once, few, many, or a class if the clone is expanded.

J: TRBJ2-1
size: .
D: .
V: TRBV5-5
length: 16
DNA: TGTGCCAGCAGCCCGCTAGAGGGAGTGTCCCCCAATGAACAGTTCTTC
CDR3: CASSPLEGVSPNEQFF

J: TRBJ2-1
size: .
D: .
V: TRBV29-1
length: 14
DNA: TGCAACGTTGTATATTGCGGCGTTTACAATGAGCAGTTCTTC
CDR3: CNVVYCGVYNEQFF

J: TRBJ2-6
size: .
D: .
V: TRBV6-6
length: 15
DNA: TGTGCCGGCACCCACCTGATCTCTGGGGCCAACGTCCTGACTTTC
CDR3: CAGTHLISGANVLTF

J: TRBJ2-2
size: .
D: .
V: TRBV6-1
length: 16
DNA: TGTGCCAGCACCGTACTAGGGGGGATAAACACCGGGGAGCTGTTTTTT
CDR3: CASTVLGGINTGELFF

J: TRBJ2-7
size: once
D: TRBD1
V: TRBV29-1
length: 14
DNA: TGCTGCGTTGAGGAAGGGGGCTCCTACAATGAGCAGTACTTC
CDR3: CCVEEGGSYNEQYF

J: TRBJ2-1
size: .
D: .
V: TRBV11-3
length: 14
DNA: TGTGCCGCCAGACGGACTACTAGGTCTACTGAGCAGTTCTTC
CDR3: CAARRTTRSTEQFF

J: TRBJ2-1
size: many
D: TRBD1
V: TRBV5-4
length: 14
DNA: TGTGCCAGCAGCTCGGGGACAGTTGTAGCTGAGCAGTTCTTC
CDR3: CASSSGTVVAEQFF

J: TRBJ2-1
size: many
D: TRBD2
V: TRBV5-1
length: 18
DNA: TGCGCCAGCAGCTGGACTAGCGGGGGAGAAAGCTCCTACAATGAGCAGTTCTTC
CDR3: CASSWTSGGESSYNEQFF

J: TRBJ2-1
size: .
D: .
V: TRBV4-3
length: 13
DNA: TGCGCTAGCAGCCACCAGGACAACAATGAGCAGTTCTTC
CDR3: CASSHQDNNEQFF

J: TRBJ2-2
size: few
D: TRBD1
V: TRBV11-2
length: 15
DNA: TGTGCCAGCAGCTCGGGACAGGGGCTCACCTGGGAGCTGTTTTTT
CDR3: CASSSGQGLTWELFF

J: TRBJ2-7
size: .
D: TRBD1
V: TRBV6-5
length: 16
DNA: TGTGCCAGCAGACACACTGGGGGACAGGTAGCCTACGAGCAGTACTTC
CDR3: CASRHTGGQVAYEQYF

J: TRBJ2-1
size: many
D: TRBD2
V: TRBV30
length: 15
DNA: TGTGCCTGGATGCGGGGACTAGCGGGAAATAATGAGCAGTTCTTC
CDR3: CAWMRGLAGNNEQFF

J: TRBJ2-2
size: .
D: TRBD2
V: TRBV12-3/TRBV12-4
length: 13
DNA: TGTGCCAGCAGTTTACTAGCGGGGGGGGAACTGCTTTTT
CDR3: CASSLLAGGELLF

J: TRBJ2-3
size: .
D: TRBD2
V: TRBV11-1
length: 15
DNA: TGTGCCAGCTGTCGGACTAGCGGGAACTCAGATACGCAGTGTTTT
CDR3: CASCRTSGNSDTQCF

J: TRBJ1-1
size: .
D: .
V: TRBV11-1
length: 14
DNA: TGTGCCATCGTGGGAGGGACCACGAAAGCTGAAGCTTTCTTT
CDR3: CAIVGGTTKAEAFF

J: TRBJ1-2
size: .
D: .
V: TRBV5-1
length: 13
DNA: TGCGCCAACAGCCCGGACCGGAACTATGGCTACACCTTC
CDR3: CANSPDRNYGYTF

J: TRBJ2-1
size: few
D: TRBD1
V: TRBV5-1
length: 15
DNA: TGCGCCAGCAGCTTGTTCCTGGACAGGGTTGATGAGCAGTTCTTC
CDR3: CASSLFLDRVDEQFF

J: TRBJ1-2
size: many
D: .
V: TRBV12-3/TRBV12-4
length: 13
DNA: TGTGCCAGCAGTTTGGGTCAGGGCGGTGGCTACACCTTC
CDR3: CASSLGQGGGYTF

J: TRBJ1-5
size: .
D: .
V: TRBV4-3
length: 13
DNA: TGCGCCAGCAGCCAAGATTGGGATCAGCCCAAGAATTTT
CDR3: CASSQDWDQPKNF

J: TRBJ2-2
size: .
D: .
V: TRBV11-3
length: 17
DNA: TGTGCCAGCAGCTTAGATGGCGGGACGGCGAGCACTGGGGAGCTGTTTTTT
CDR3: CASSLDGGTASTGELFF

J: TRBJ2-3
size: .
D: .
V: TRBV20-1
length: 21
DNA: TGCAGTGCTAGAGATTTTTCTCGACAGAGAAACTGGGGTTACGACACAGATACGCAGTATTTT
CDR3: CSARDFSRQRNWGYDTDTQYF

J: TRBJ2-1
size: .
D: .
V: TRBV20-1
length: 13
DNA: TGCAGTGCTAGAGGTCCCTCCTACAATGTGCAGTTCTTC
CDR3: CSARGPSYNVQFF

J: TRBJ2-1
size: few
D: TRBD1
V: TRBV28
length: 17
DNA: TGTGCCAGCAGTTCACTCCGGGACAGGGGCAATAGAGGTGAGCAGTTCTTC
CDR3: CASSSLRDRGNRGEQFF

J: TRBJ1-2
size: .
D: .
V: TRBV5-1
length: 15
DNA: TGCGCCAGCAGCTTGGACCTCGGGAGAGGGAATGGCTACACCTTC
CDR3: CASSLDLGRGNGYTF

J: TRBJ2-4
size: .
D: .
V: TRBV6-5
length: 11
DNA: TGTACCAGCAGTTACAATGCCATACAGTACTTC
CDR3: CTSSYNAIQYF

J: TRBJ2-2
size: .
D: .
V: TRBV19
length: 17
DNA: TGTGCCAGTAGTATAGAAAGCAGGGGATACAACACTGGGGAGCTGTTTTTT
CDR3: CASSIESRGYNTGELFF

J: TRBJ1-4
size: .
D: .
V: TRBV4-1
length: 14
DNA: TGCGCCATCAGCCAACAGACTCGCGGGGAAAATCTGTCTTTT
CDR3: CAISQQTRGENLSF

J: TRBJ2-1
size: many
D: TRBD2
V: TRBV29-1
length: 15
DNA: TGCAGCGTTGAAACCCCCCAGCGGGGGGGCACTGAGCAGTTCTTC
CDR3: CSVETPQRGGTEQFF

J: TRBJ1-1
size: many
D: .
V: TRBV29-1
length: 16
DNA: TGCAGCGTTGACGGTGCGGATGGGGGCATGAACACTGAAGCTTTCTTT
CDR3: CSVDGADGGMNTEAFF

J: TRBJ2-7
size: few
D: TRBD2
V: TRBV6-2/TRBV6-3
length: 16
DNA: TGTGCCAGCCGATACTCACTAGCGGGGGTAACTTACGAGCAGTACTTC
CDR3: CASRYSLAGVTYEQYF

J: TRBJ1-6
size: .
D: .
V: TRBV7-9
length: 13
DNA: TGTGCCAGCAGCGAGACCCCTCGTTCACCCCTCCACTTT
CDR3: CASSETPRSPLHF

J: TRBJ1-3
size: .
D: .
V: TRBV12-3/TRBV12-4
length: 14
DNA: TGTGCCAACAGTCCCCCAAGTTCTGGAAACACCATATATTTT
CDR3: CANSPPSSGNTIYF

J: TRBJ2-3
size: many
D: TRBD2
V: TRBV6-6
length: 14
DNA: TGTGCCAGCAGTTTTAGCGGGAGCGCAGATACGCAGTATTTT
CDR3: CASSFSGSADTQYF

J: TRBJ1-1
size: .
D: .
V: TRBV4-1
length: 16
DNA: TGCGCCAACAGCCAAGCTATCGGAAGTGGGAACACTAAAGCTTTCTTT
CDR3: CANSQAIGSGNTKAFF

J: TRBJ2-2
size: few
D: .
V: TRBV7-3
length: 14
DNA: TGTGCCAGCAGCTTAACACGCGGGGCCGGGGAGCTGTTTTTT
CDR3: CASSLTRGAGELFF